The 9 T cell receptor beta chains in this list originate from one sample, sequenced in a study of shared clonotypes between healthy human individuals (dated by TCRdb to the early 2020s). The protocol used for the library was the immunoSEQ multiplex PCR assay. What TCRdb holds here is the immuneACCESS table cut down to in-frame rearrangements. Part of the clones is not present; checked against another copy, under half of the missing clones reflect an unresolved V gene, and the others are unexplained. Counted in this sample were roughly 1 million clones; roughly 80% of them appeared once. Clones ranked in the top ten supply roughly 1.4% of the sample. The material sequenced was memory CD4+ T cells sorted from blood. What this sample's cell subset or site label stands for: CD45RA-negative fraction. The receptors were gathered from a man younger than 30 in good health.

The CDR3 DNA is TGTGCCAGCAGCTCCCGGCCGGCGAACACCGGGGAGCTGTTTTTT. Translated: CASSSRPANTGELFF. V is TRBV7-9 and J is TRBJ2-2, with D uncertain. This CDR3 comprises 15 residues. V lost 4 bases to trimming and J lost 0 bases, with 9 bases between them. Germline CDR1 SEHNR, CDR2 FQNEAQ (reference sequence).

For the CDR3, the DNA is TGTGCCATCAGTGATCTCACTAGCGGCTACGAGCAGTACTTC. Its translation: CAISDLTSGYEQYF. The rearrangement uses TRBV10-3 and TRBJ2-5, with 8 bases fitting TRBD2. The DNA end favors TRBJ2-7, so the J call may be wrong. Per germline, CDR1 ENHRY and CDR2 SYGVKD. There are 14 residues in the CDR3.

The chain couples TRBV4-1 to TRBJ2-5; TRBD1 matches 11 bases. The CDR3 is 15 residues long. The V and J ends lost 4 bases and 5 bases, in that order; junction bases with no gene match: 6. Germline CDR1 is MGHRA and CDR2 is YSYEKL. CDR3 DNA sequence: TGCGCCAGCAGCCGGGCCGGGACAGGGGGGGAGACCCAGTACTTC. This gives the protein CASSRAGTGGETQYF.

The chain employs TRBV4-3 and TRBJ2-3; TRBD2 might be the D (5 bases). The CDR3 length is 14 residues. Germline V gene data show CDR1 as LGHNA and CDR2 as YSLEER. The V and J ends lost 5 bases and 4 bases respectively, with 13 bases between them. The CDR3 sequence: CASSLAGSSDTQYF. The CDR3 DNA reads TGCGCCAGCAGCTTAGCTGGGAGTTCAGATACGCAGTATTTT.

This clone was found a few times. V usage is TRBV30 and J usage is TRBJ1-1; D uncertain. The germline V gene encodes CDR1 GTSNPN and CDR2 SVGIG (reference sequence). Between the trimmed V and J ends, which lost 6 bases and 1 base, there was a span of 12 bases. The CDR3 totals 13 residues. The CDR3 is CACSGVQNTEAFF. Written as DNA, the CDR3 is TGTGCCTGTTCCGGGGTCCAGAACACTGAAGCTTTCTTT. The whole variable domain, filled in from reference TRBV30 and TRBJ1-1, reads SQTIHQWPATLVQPVGSPLSLECTVEGTSNPNLYWYRQAAGRGLQLLFYSVGIGQISSEVPQNLSASRPQDRQFILSSKKLLLSDSGFYLCACSGVQNTEAFFGQGTRLTVV.

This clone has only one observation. CDR3 loop: CASSIAPQGAGELFF. DNA for the CDR3: TGTGCCAGCAGCATCGCCCCCCAGGGTGCCGGGGAGCTGTTTTTT. The J gene is TRBJ2-2, the V gene TRBV7-3; TRBD1 is a possible D gene (5 bases). This CDR3 comprises 15 residues. Germline V CDR1 and CDR2: SGHTA, FQGTGA. V was clipped by 5 bases and J by 6 bases, with 16 bases between them.

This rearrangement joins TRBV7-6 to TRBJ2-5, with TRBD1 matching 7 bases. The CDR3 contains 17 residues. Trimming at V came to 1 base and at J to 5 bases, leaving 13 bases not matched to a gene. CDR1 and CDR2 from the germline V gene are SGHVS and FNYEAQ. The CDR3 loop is CASSLENRGIGRETQYF. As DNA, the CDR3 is TGTGCCAGCAGCTTAGAGAACAGGGGAATCGGACGGGAGACCCAGTACTTC.

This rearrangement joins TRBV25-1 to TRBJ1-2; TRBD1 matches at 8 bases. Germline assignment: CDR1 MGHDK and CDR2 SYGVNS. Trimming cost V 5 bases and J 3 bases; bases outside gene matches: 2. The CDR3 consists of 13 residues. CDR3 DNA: TGTGCCAGCAGTTTGACAGGGGACTATGGCTACACCTTC. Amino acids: CASSLTGDYGYTF.

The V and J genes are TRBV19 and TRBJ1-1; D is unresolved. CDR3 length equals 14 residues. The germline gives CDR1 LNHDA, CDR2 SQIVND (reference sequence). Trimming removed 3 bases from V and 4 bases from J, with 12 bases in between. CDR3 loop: CASSMDIPSTEAFF. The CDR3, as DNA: TGTGCCAGTAGTATGGATATCCCGAGCACTGAAGCTTTCTTT.